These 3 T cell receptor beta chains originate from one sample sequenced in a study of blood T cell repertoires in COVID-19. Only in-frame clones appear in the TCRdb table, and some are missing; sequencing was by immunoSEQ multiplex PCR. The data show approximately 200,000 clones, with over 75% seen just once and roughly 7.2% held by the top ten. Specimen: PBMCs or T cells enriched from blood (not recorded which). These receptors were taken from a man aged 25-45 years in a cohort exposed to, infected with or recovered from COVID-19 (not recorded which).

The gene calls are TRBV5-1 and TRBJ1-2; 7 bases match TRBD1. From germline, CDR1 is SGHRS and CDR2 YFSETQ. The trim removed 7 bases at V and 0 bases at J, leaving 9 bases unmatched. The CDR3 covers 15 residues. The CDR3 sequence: CASGTGVLANYGYTF. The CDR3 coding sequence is TGCGCCAGCGGTACAGGGGTCTTAGCTAACTATGGCTACACCTTC. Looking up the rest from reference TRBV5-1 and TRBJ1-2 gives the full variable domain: KAGVTQTPRYLIKTRGQQVTLSCSPISGHRSVSWYQQTPGQGLQFLFEYFSETQRNKGNFPGRFSGRQFSNSRSEMNVSTLELGDSALYLCASGTGVLANYGYTFGSGTRLTVV.

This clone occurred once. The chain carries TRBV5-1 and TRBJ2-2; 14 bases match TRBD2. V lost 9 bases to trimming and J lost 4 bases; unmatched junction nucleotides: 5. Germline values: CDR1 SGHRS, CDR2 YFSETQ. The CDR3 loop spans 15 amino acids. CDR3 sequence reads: CATGLAGEATGELFF. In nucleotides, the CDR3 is TGCGCCACGGGACTAGCGGGAGAGGCCACCGGGGAGCTGTTTTTT.

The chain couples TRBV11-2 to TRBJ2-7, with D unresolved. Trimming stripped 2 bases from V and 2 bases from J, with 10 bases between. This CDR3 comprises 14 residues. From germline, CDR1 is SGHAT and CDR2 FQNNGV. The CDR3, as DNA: TGTGCCAGCAGCTTACGCGCAGGTACCTACGAGCAGTACTTC. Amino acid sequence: CASSLRAGTYEQYF.